The 30 T cell receptor beta chains presented below share a single source sample, sequenced in a study of T cells in Graves' hyperthyroidism and ophthalmopathy. RNA transcripts provided the source from which TCR beta CDR3 regions were amplified. A set of HTBI primers served as the primers for a first-round RT-PCR of the TCR CDR3. One entry per CDR3 protein results from TCRdb running MiXCR on the multiplex PCR reads. The sample has about 350,000 distinct CDR3 sequences; over 11% are singletons. Sequencing was done on a sample of blood. These receptor sequences come from a woman younger than 45 with Graves' hyperthyroidism.

In this sample, this clonotype turned up many times. This chain connects TRBV30 to TRBJ2-3; 8 bases agree with TRBD2. V dropped 6 bases and J dropped 5; count of bases not matched to a gene: 4. Germline CDR1 and CDR2: GTSNPN and SVGIG (reference sequence). This CDR3 contains 12 residues. CDR3 sequence (DNA): TGTGCCTGCGCGGGAGGTATAGATACGCAGTATTTT. Its protein product is CACAGGIDTQYF.

The chain has TRBV14 and TRBJ2-7; possibly TRBD2 for D (5 bases). Looked up from germline, CDR1 is SGHDN and CDR2 is FVKESK. The CDR3 totals 14 residues. V lost 1 base and J lost 2, with 9 bases in between. The CDR3 region is CASSQGTYTYEQYF. The CDR3 nucleotides are TGTGCCAGCAGCCAAGGGACTTACACCTACGAGCAGTACTTC.

This clonotype was counted at least ten times. The rearrangement uses TRBV2 and TRBJ1-1; D perhaps matches TRBD1 (6 bases). The V end was cut by 8 bases, the J end by 4 bases, with 20 bases between. The germline CDR1 and CDR2 sequences are SNHLY and FYNNEI. The length of the CDR3 is 15 residues. The CDR3 sequence: CASLGARGKSTEAFF. CDR3 bases: TGTGCCAGCTTGGGGGCCAGGGGAAAGAGCACTGAAGCTTTCTTT.

This clonotype came up many times. This chain joins TRBV15 and TRBJ1-1; D uncertain. V was clipped by 8 bases and J by 0 bases, with 7 bases between them. The length of the CDR3 is 12 residues. Germline V gives CDR1 LNHNV, CDR2 YYDKDF (reference sequence). The CDR3 DNA reads as TGTGCCACCCGCCGGGTGAACACTGAAGCTTTCTTT. The encoded protein is CATRRVNTEAFF.

The chain is built from TRBV4-1 and TRBJ1-1; D call uncertain. The CDR3 loop spans 14 amino acids. Trimming shortened V by 0 bases and J by 4 bases, and 9 bases separated the two germline ends. The germline V gene has CDR1 MGHRA and CDR2 YSYEKL. The CDR3 loop reads CASSQDQLRTEAFF. CDR3 DNA: TGCGCCAGCAGCCAAGATCAACTTCGCACTGAAGCTTTCTTT.

The J gene is TRBJ2-5, the V gene TRBV28; D gene unclear. V lost 5 bases and J lost 3, with 16 bases in between. The CDR3 consists of 15 residues. Germline-derived CDR1 and CDR2 are MDHEN and SYDVKM. The CDR3 sequence: CASSRPGSPKETQYF. CDR3 DNA: TGTGCCAGCAGTCGCCCCGGGTCCCCAAAAGAGACCCAGTACTTC.

This clonotype appeared many times. The CDR3 loop reads CASSLDWTGSREQYF. CDR3 bases: TGTGCCAGCAGTTTAGACTGGACCGGGTCCCGCGAGCAGTACTTC. V and J are TRBV6-1 and TRBJ2-7; D is ambiguous. This CDR3 has 15 residues. V shed 5 bases and J shed 6 bases, with 20 bases lying between them. Germline V gene sequence: CDR1 MNHNS, CDR2 SASEGT.

This clonotype has ten or more counts. The genes are TRBV6-1 and TRBJ1-4; 8 bases agree with TRBD1. Trimming at V came to 6 bases and at J to 5 bases, leaving 5 bases not matched to a gene. The CDR3 length is 14 residues. The germline V gene has CDR1 MNHNS and CDR2 SASEGT. CDR3 bases: TGTGCCAGCAGGGTCGGGACAGGCAATGAAAAACTGTTTTTT. Protein sequence: CASRVGTGNEKLFF.

This clonotype was detected many times. The gene calls are TRBV6-2 or TRBV6-3 and TRBJ2-1, with D possibly matching TRBD2 (5 bases). The germline gives CDR1 MNHEY, CDR2 SVGEGT. The V gene lost 7 bases and the J gene lost 3 bases, with 10 bases spanning the gap. The length of the CDR3 is 13 residues. The CDR3 reads CASNQEGYNEQFF. The CDR3 DNA sequence: TGTGCCAGCAACCAAGAGGGCTACAATGAGCAGTTCTTC.

This clonotype came up a few times. V usage is TRBV9 and J usage is TRBJ2-1; D possibly corresponds to TRBD2 (5 bases). Per germline, CDR1 SGDLS and CDR2 YYNGEE. This CDR3 has 15 amino acids. The V end lost 4 bases, the J end lost 1 base, and 12 bases lay between the germline ends. CDR3 sequence reads: CASSPAGISYNEQFF. CDR3 sequence (DNA): TGTGCCAGCAGCCCAGCCGGGATATCCTACAATGAGCAGTTCTTC.

This clonotype was seen repeatedly, ten times or more. The chain joins TRBV11-2 to TRBJ2-3; possibly TRBD1 for D (5 bases). Per germline, CDR1 SGHAT and CDR2 FQNNGV. Trimming left V 5 bases short and J 0 bases short, with 15 bases between. This CDR3 is 16 amino acids long. Here the CDR3 DNA reads TGTGCCAGCAGCAGCTTGTGGGGCCTTAGCACAGATACGCAGTATTTT. Its protein product is CASSSLWGLSTDTQYF.

This clonotype appeared many times. V is TRBV20-1 and J is TRBJ2-7; possibly TRBD2 for D (6 bases). V lost 3 bases to trimming and J lost 1 base, with 16 bases between them. This CDR3 has 15 residues. From germline, CDR1 is DFQATT and CDR2 SNEGSKA (reference sequence). DNA for the CDR3: TGCAGTGCTAGGCTCCGGGACTTATTATCCTACGAGCAGTACTTC. It specifies CSARLRDLLSYEQYF.

V gene TRBV19 combines with J gene TRBJ1-2; D is undetermined. Germline V lookup: CDR1 LNHDA, CDR2 SQIVND (reference sequence). With 5 bases removed from V and 0 bases from J, the gap between germline ends came to 13 bases. CDR3 length: 15 residues. In DNA form, the CDR3 reads TGTGCCAGTAGTCCTTTAGGGCCCACTAACTATGGCTACACCTTC. As protein: CASSPLGPTNYGYTF.

The table lists this clonotype with a few counts. This sequence joins TRBV20-1 and TRBJ1-4; D is ambiguous. The CDR3 contains 10 residues. Trimming removed 1 base from V and 8 bases from J, with 2 bases in between. Per the germline V gene, CDR1 is DFQATT and CDR2 is SNEGSKA (reference sequence). CDR3 in DNA: TGCAGTGCTAGAGCGGAAAAACTGTTTTTT. Its translation: CSARAEKLFF.

The rearrangement uses TRBV7-9 and TRBJ2-5, with TRBD2 identical over 7 bases. Germline CDR1 reads SEHNR; CDR2 reads FQNEAQ (reference sequence). Losses at the gene ends were 5 bases for V and 5 bases for J; bases not matched to a gene: 20. This CDR3 spans 18 amino acids. The CDR3 DNA reads TGTGCCAGCAGCCGAAAAATCCCACTAGCGAGAACCTTGGAGACCCAGTACTTC. This codes for CASSRKIPLARTLETQYF.

There are many counts of this clonotype. V is TRBV20-1 and J is TRBJ2-7; unclear D gene. This CDR3 comprises 10 residues. V was shortened by 6 bases and J by 8 bases, with 11 bases between the two germline ends. Germline V lookup: CDR1 DFQATT, CDR2 SNEGSKA (reference sequence). The CDR3 nucleotides are TGCAGTGCGCGTCGGGTGCAGCAGTACTTC. As protein: CSARRVQQYF.

There are a few counts of this clonotype. V is TRBV19 and J is TRBJ2-1, with 10 bases matching TRBD1. The trim removed 5 bases at V and 9 bases at J, leaving 4 bases unmatched. The CDR3 has 13 amino acids. CDR1 LNHDA and CDR2 SQIVND come from the germline V gene (reference sequence). DNA of the CDR3: TGTGCCAGTAGTTTGGACAGGGGGGCTGAGCAGTTCTTC. Encoded protein: CASSLDRGAEQFF.

This clonotype occurred many times. The gene calls are TRBV20-1 and TRBJ2-7, with 9 bases aligning to TRBD1. J lost 3 bases, V lost 5 bases, and 5 bases had no gene match. Germline CDR1 is DFQATT and CDR2 is SNEGSKA (reference sequence). The CDR3 loop spans 13 amino acids. DNA of the CDR3: TGCAGTGCTGAAGACAGGGGGAACTACGAGCAGTACTTC. This translates into CSAEDRGNYEQYF.

Only a few counts were recorded for this clonotype. The rearrangement links TRBV29-1 to TRBJ2-7; D not resolved. Trimming cost V 3 bases and J 0 bases, with 6 bases left between them. CDR3 length: 12 amino acids. Germline CDR1 reads SQVTM; CDR2 reads ANQGSEA. The CDR3 bases are TGCAGCGTTGAGGGGATCTCCTACGAGCAGTACTTC. It codes for CSVEGISYEQYF.

This clonotype was recorded a few times. This chain uses TRBV20-1 with TRBJ2-1; the D gene is possibly TRBD1 (5 bases). CDR1 and CDR2 from the germline V gene are DFQATT and SNEGSKA (reference sequence). The CDR3 consists of 11 residues. V was trimmed by 6 bases and J by 9 bases, leaving 12 bases between them. This chain's CDR3 is CSARRGLEQFF. CDR3 sequence (DNA): TGCAGTGCCAGAAGGGGTCTTGAGCAGTTCTTC.

This clonotype was seen many times. The chain is built from TRBV7-2 and TRBJ2-1, with 10 bases lining up with TRBD2. The CDR3 sequence is 15 residues long. J was trimmed by 4 bases and V by 7 bases; bases with no gene match: 7. Germline-derived CDR1 and CDR2 are SGHTA and FQGNSA. The CDR3 DNA sequence: TGTGCCAGCATTCAAGGGACTAGCGCGTACAATGAGCAGTTCTTC. Its translation: CASIQGTSAYNEQFF.

This clonotype appeared a few times. The CDR3 sequence is CASTLAGTSTDTQYF. The CDR3 nucleotides read TGTGCCAGCACCTTAGCGGGGACAAGCACAGATACGCAGTATTTT. The V gene is TRBV9, the J gene TRBJ2-3, with TRBD2 matching over 8 bases. The CDR3 covers 15 residues. Germline V gene data show CDR1 as SGDLS and CDR2 as YYNGEE. V was pared by 6 bases and J by 0 bases, with 6 bases of the junction left unmatched.

V and J are TRBV3-1 and TRBJ2-7; maybe TRBD1 (5 bases). The CDR3 is 15 residues long. Germline CDR1 LGHDT, CDR2 YNNKEL (reference sequence). Trimming removed 1 base from V and 2 bases from J, with 12 bases in between. In DNA form, the CDR3 reads TGTGCCAGCAGCCAAGTTCTGGCGACAGCCTACGAGCAGTACTTC. This gives the protein CASSQVLATAYEQYF.

This chain joins TRBV27 and TRBJ2-1; a weak D match, TRBD1 (5 bases). V lost 3 bases and J lost 10, with 13 bases in between. The CDR3 totals 13 residues. CDR1 MNHEY and CDR2 SMNVEV come from the germline V gene (reference sequence). This chain's CDR3 is CASSFLGKGEQFF. The CDR3 DNA reads TGTGCCAGCAGTTTCTTGGGAAAGGGGGAGCAGTTCTTC.

Ten or more counts support this clonotype. The V gene is TRBV5-1, the J gene TRBJ2-5, with a possible D match to TRBD1 (5 bases). The CDR3 totals 14 residues. Trimming left V 2 bases short and J 5 bases short, with 13 bases between. In germline, CDR1 is SGHRS, CDR2 YFSETQ. In nucleotides, the CDR3 is TGCGCCAGCAGCTTTGTAGGGGCCGGGGAGACCCAGTACTTC. Protein: CASSFVGAGETQYF.

This clonotype was counted many times. The chain joins TRBV30 to TRBJ1-5; D remains ambiguous. CDR1 and CDR2 (germline): GTSNPN, SVGIG (reference sequence). The CDR3 loop spans 16 amino acids. The V gene lost 1 base and the J gene lost 0 bases, with 13 bases spanning the gap. This chain's CDR3 is CAWSAAPGNSNQPQHF. As DNA, the CDR3 is TGTGCCTGGAGTGCCGCCCCGGGAAATAGCAATCAGCCCCAGCATTTT.

This clonotype was seen ten or more times. The rearrangement joins TRBV28 to TRBJ1-5, with D perhaps matching TRBD1 (5 bases). V was cut by 3 bases and J by 2 bases, with 17 bases left in between. The length of the CDR3 is 17 residues. Germline CDR1 reads MDHEN; CDR2 reads SYDVKM. The chain's CDR3 is CASSFLPAGNGNQPQHF. The CDR3 DNA reads TGTGCCAGCAGTTTCCTCCCGGCAGGGAATGGCAATCAGCCCCAGCATTTT.

This clonotype was found many times. The rearrangement links TRBV7-6 to TRBJ2-7; 7 positions match TRBD2. Trimming cost V 5 bases and J 2 bases; bases outside gene matches: 3. The germline V gene has CDR1 SGHVS and CDR2 FNYEAQ. This CDR3 has 13 amino acids. CDR3 sequence: CASSAREAYEQYF. The CDR3 region has the DNA TGTGCCAGCAGCGCTCGGGAGGCCTACGAGCAGTACTTC.

The chain couples TRBV27 to TRBJ2-1, with 11 nucleotides matching TRBD2. Trimming removed 6 bases from V and 7 bases from J; junction bases left unmatched: 11. CDR3 length equals 16 residues. Germline V lookup: CDR1 MNHEY, CDR2 SMNVEV (reference sequence). The CDR3 bases are TGTGCCAGCAGCCAATTTCGGACTAGCGGGTGGAATGAGCAGTTCTTC. Its protein is CASSQFRTSGWNEQFF.

A few counts support this clonotype. This chain uses TRBV6-1 with TRBJ2-7; 8 nucleotides line up with TRBD1. After removal of 6 bases from V and 6 bases from J, the junction contained 1 base not matched to a gene. Germline V gene lookup returns CDR1 MNHNS and CDR2 SASEGT. This CDR3 comprises 11 residues. As DNA, the CDR3 is TGTGCCAGCAGAACAGGGGGCGAGCAGTACTTC. This codes for CASRTGGEQYF.